The clone carrying this T cell receptor beta chain showed up just a few times. The antigen is not known. The sample is drawn from a study of post-analysis software for immune sequencing data. Findings and caveats of the study: Significantly decreased normalized Chao1 diversity was recorded for multiple sclerosis patients relative to controls.

cDNA libraries for TCR beta contained unique molecular identifiers. TCRdb reprocessed the PCR reads via MiXCR and lists one record per CDR3 protein. The table includes approximately 250,000 distinct CDR3 sequences, 35% to 40% detected once. The clonotype was recovered from a girl aged 5-17 years with multiple sclerosis. The material sequenced was blood.

The CDR3 is CASSLNRGNTIYF. The CDR3 bases are TGTGCCAGCAGCTTGAACAGGGGGAACACCATATATTTT. V gene TRBV7-6 combines with J gene TRBJ1-3; 8 bases align to TRBD1. The V and J ends lost 3 bases and 7 bases, in that order; junction bases with no gene match: 2. Germline V gene data show CDR1 as SGHVS and CDR2 as FNYEAQ. The CDR3 runs to 13 residues.